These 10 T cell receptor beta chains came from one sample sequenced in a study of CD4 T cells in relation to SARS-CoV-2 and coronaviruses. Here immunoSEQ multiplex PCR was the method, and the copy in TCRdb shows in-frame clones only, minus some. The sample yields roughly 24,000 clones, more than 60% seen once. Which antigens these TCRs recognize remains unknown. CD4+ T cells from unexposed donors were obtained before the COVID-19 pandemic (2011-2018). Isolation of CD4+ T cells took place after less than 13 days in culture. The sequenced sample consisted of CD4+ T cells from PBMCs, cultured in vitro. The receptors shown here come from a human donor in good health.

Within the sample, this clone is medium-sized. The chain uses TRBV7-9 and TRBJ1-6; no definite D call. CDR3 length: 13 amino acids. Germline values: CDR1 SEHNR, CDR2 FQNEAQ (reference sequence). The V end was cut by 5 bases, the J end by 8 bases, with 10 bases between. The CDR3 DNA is TGTGCCAGCAGCACCACGTGGGATTCACCCCTCCACTTT. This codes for CASSTTWDSPLHF.

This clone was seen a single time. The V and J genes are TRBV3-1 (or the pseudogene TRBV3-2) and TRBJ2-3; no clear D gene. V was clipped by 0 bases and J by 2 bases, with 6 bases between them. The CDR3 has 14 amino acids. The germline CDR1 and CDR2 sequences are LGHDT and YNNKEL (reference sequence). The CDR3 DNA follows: TGTGCCAGCAGCCAAGAGCCCTTCACAGATACGCAGTATTTT. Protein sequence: CASSQEPFTDTQYF.

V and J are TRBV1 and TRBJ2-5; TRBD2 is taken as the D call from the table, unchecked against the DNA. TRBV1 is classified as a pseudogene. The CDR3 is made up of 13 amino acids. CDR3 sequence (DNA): TGCACCAGCAGTAGCGGGAGATCAGAGACCCAGTACTTC. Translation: CTSSSGRSETQYF.

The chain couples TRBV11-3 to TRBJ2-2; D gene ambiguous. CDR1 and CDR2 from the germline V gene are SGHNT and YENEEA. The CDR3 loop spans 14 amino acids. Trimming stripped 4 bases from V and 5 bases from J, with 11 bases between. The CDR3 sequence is CASSSESSTGELFF. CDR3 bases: TGTGCCAGCAGCTCGGAGTCGTCGACCGGGGAGCTGTTTTTT.

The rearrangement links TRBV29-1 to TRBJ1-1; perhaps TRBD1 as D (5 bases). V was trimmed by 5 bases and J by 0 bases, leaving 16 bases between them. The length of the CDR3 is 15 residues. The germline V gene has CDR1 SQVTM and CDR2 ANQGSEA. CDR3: CSVKRTRAMNTEAFF. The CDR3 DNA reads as TGCAGCGTTAAGAGGACAAGGGCGATGAACACTGAAGCTTTCTTT.

The CDR3, as DNA: TGTGCCTGGAGTTATAACAGGGGGCGCGTCACTGAAGCTTTCTTT. Translating it yields CAWSYNRGRVTEAFF. The rearrangement links TRBV30 to TRBJ1-1; 9 bases are a match to TRBD1. Trimming at V came to 2 bases and at J to 4 bases, leaving 8 bases not matched to a gene. The CDR3 covers 15 residues. Germline lookup yields CDR1 GTSNPN and CDR2 SVGIG (reference sequence).

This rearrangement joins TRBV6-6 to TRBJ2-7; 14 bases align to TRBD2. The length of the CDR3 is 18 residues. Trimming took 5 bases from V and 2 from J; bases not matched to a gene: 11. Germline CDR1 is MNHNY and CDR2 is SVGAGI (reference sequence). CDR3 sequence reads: CASSRGLAGGPLPYEQYF. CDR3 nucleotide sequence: TGTGCCAGCAGTCGAGGACTAGCGGGAGGCCCTCTCCCCTACGAGCAGTACTTC.

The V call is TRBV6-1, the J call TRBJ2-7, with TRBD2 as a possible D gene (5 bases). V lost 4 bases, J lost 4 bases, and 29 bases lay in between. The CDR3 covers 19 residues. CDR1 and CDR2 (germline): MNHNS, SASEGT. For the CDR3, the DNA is TGTGCCAGCAGTGCCAGTCGAGTCGGCGCATACCGGGATCAATACGAGCAGTACTTC. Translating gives CASSASRVGAYRDQYEQYF.

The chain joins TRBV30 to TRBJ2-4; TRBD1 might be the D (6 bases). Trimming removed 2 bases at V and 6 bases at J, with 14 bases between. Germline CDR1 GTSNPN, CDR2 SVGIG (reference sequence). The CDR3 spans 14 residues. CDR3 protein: CAWSLTGLGNIQYF. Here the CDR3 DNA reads TGTGCCTGGAGTCTCACAGGGCTAGGAAACATTCAGTACTTC.

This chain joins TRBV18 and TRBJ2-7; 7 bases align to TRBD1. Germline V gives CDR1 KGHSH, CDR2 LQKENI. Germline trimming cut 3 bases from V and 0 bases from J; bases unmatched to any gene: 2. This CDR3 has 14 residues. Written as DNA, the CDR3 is TGTGCCAGCTCACCCCGGGACAGCTCCTACGAGCAGTACTTC. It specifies CASSPRDSSYEQYF.